Listed here is a single T cell receptor beta chain. Its antigen is as yet unknown. The donors were members of the validation cohort, which comprised 90 to 150 subjects and was separate from the first cohort of 666 subjects. The record originates from a study of cytomegalovirus exposure and HLA in healthy donors. Study-level information: The roughly 120 validation repertoires matched the 666 first-cohort repertoires in platform, a later analysis reported.

V lost 6 bases to trimming and J lost 5 bases, with 13 bases between them. Germline assignment: CDR1 MNHNS and CDR2 SASEGT. The CDR3 runs 13 residues. Sequencing used immunoSEQ multiplex PCR; TCRdb keeps in-frame clones, though not all of them. The sample has 250,000 to 300,000 clones, just over 85% seen once; the top ten hold 1%. Regarding the study as a whole: Rarity held for most TCR sequences, but there were some public TCRs that occurred in many donors. Cytomegalovirus association was listed for under 200 TCR beta chains.

The TCR comes from a young woman in good health and CMV-seronegative. The sequenced sample consisted of PBMCs. The rearrangement joins TRBV6-1 to TRBJ1-1; TRBD1 is a possible D gene (6 bases). CDR3 nucleotides: TGTGCCAGCAGGACAGGCCGGAGTACTGAAGCTTTCTTT. Protein sequence: CASRTGRSTEAFF.